The T cell receptor (beta chain) described here comes from a study of T cell responses to AZD1222 COVID-19 vaccine. The study's findings and limits: Donors in the cohort were predominantly white British and more often female, and clonal diversity was possibly underestimated. Regions 160-218 and 743-854 held dominance among vaccine-associated CD4 TCRs, which spanned spike. Researchers took repertoire samples only after the peak T cell response had come.

The repertoire was sequenced with immunoSEQ multiplex PCR; TCRdb's copy has only in-frame clones and lacks some. The table has about 150,000 clones, more than 85% seen once. This clone occurred once. No antigen is known for it. Specimen: peripheral blood, collected on day 0 of AZD1222 vaccination. The clonotype was recovered from an adult in good health.

This CDR3 reads CASRFGRQETQYF. The DNA for the CDR3 is TGTGCCAGCAGGTTCGGGAGGCAAGAGACCCAGTACTTC. The chain combines TRBV2 with TRBJ2-5, with 7 bases lining up with TRBD2. The CDR3 runs 13 residues. Trimming removed 6 bases from V and 2 bases from J; junction bases left unmatched: 3. The germline gives CDR1 SNHLY, CDR2 FYNNEI.